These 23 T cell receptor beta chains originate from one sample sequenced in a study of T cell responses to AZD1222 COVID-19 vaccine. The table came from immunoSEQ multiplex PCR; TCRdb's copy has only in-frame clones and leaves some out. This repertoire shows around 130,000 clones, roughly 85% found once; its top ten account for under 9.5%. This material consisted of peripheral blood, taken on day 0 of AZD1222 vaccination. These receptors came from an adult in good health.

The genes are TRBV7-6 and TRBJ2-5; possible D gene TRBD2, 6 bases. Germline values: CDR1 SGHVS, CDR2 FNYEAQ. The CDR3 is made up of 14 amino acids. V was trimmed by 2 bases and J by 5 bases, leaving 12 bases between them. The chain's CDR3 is CASSLLGGIETQYF. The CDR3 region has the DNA TGTGCCAGCAGCTTATTGGGCGGGATTGAGACCCAGTACTTC.

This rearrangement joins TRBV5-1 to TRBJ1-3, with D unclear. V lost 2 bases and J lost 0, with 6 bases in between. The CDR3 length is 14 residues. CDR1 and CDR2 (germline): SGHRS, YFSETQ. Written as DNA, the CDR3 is TGCGCCAGCAGCTTACAGAGCTCTGGAAACACCATATATTTT. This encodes CASSLQSSGNTIYF.

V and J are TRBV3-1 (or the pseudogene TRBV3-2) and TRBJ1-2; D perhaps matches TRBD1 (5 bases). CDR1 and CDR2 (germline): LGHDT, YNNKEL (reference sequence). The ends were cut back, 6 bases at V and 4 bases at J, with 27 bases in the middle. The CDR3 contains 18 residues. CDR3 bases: TGTGCCAGCAGGGGAGGTGGGGCAACCGGTAACCCGAGCTATGGCTACACCTTC. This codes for CASRGGGATGNPSYGYTF.

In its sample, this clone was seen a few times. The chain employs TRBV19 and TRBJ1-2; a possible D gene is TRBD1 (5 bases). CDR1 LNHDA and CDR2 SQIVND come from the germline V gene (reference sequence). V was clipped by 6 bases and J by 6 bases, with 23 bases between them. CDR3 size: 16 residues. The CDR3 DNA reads TGTGCCAGTAGCCTATCCGGGACGCGGGGTGCAGATGGCTACACCTTC. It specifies CASSLSGTRGADGYTF.

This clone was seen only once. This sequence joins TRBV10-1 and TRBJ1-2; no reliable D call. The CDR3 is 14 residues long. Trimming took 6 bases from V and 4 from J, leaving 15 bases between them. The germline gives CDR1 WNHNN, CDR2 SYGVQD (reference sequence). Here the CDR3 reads CASRTHGELYGYTF. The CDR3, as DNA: TGCGCCAGCAGAACACACGGGGAGCTCTATGGCTACACCTTC.

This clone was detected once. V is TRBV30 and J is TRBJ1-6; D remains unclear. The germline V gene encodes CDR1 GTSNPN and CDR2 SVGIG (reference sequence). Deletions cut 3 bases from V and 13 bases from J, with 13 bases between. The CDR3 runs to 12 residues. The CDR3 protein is CAWSADGPPLHF. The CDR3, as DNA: TGTGCCTGGAGCGCGGATGGTCCTCCCCTCCACTTT.

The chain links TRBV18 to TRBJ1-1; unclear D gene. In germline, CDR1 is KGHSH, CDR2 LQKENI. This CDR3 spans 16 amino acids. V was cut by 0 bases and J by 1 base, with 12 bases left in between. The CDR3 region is CASSPPTGSRNTEAFF. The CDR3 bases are TGTGCCAGCTCACCACCGACCGGAAGCAGGAACACTGAAGCTTTCTTT.

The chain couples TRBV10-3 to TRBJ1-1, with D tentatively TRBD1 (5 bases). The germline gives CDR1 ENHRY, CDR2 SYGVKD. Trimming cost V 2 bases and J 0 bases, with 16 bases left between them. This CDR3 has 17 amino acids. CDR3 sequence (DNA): TGTGCCATCAGTGAGACGGACGGGGGGAATTTGAACACTGAAGCTTTCTTT. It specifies CAISETDGGNLNTEAFF.

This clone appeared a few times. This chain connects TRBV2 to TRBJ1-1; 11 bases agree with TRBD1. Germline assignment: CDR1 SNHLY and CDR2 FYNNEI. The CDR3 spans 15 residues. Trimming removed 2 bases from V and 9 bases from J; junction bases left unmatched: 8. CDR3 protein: CASSENRGQGAKAFF. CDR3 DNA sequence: TGTGCCAGCAGTGAAAATCGAGGACAGGGGGCGAAAGCTTTCTTT. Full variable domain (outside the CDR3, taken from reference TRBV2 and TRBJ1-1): EPEVTQTPSHQVTQMGQEVILRCVPISNHLYFYWYRQILGQKVEFLVSFYNNEISEKSEIFDDQFSVERPDGSNFTLKIRSTKLEDSAMYFCASSENRGQGAKAFFGQGTRLTVV.

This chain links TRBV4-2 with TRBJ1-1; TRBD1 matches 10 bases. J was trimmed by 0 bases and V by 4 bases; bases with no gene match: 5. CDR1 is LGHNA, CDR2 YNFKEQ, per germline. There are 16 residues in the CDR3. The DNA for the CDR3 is TGTGCCAGCAGCCCACAAGGACAGGGGGTGAACACTGAAGCTTTCTTT. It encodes CASSPQGQGVNTEAFF.

The CDR3 coding sequence is TGTGCCAGCAGCCCGCACAGGGTGGCGTGGGGCACTGAAGCTTTCTTT. It is translated as CASSPHRVAWGTEAFF. This chain links TRBV5-5 with TRBJ1-1; possible D gene TRBD1, 6 bases. The CDR3 is 16 amino acids. Germline V CDR1 and CDR2: SGHKS, YYEKEE (reference sequence). V gave up 4 bases and J gave up 4 bases, with 20 bases separating them.

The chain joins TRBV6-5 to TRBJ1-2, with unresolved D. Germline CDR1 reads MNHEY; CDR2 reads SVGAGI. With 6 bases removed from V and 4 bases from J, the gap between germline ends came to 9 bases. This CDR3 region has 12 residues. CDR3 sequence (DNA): TGTGCCAGCAGAACGGACTTCTATGGCTACACCTTC. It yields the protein CASRTDFYGYTF.

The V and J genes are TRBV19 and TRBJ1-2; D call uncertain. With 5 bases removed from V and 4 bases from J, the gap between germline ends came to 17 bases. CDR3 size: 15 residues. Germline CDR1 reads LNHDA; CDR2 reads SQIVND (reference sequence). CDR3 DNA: TGTGCCAGTAGTCTTACCGAGGGAGCGATCTATGGCTACACCTTC. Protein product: CASSLTEGAIYGYTF.

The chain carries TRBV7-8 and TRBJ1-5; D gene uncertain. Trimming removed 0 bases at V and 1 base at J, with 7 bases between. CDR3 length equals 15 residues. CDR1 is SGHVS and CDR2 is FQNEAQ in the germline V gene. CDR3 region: CASSLAATSNQPQHF. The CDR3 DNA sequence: TGTGCCAGCAGCTTAGCGGCTACAAGCAATCAGCCCCAGCATTTT.

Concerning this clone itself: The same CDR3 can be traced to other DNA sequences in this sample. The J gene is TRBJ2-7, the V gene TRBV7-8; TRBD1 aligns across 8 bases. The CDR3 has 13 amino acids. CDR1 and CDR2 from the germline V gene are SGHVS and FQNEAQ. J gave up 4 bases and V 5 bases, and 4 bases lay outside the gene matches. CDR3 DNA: TGTGCCAGCAGCCCTACAGGGGGATACGAGCAGTACTTC. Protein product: CASSPTGGYEQYF.

For the CDR3, the DNA is TGTGCCAGCAGCCCTACTGAGACAGGGCGCAATCAGCCCCAGCATTTT. Protein: CASSPTETGRNQPQHF. The genes are TRBV6-2 or TRBV6-3 and TRBJ1-5; 7 bases align to TRBD1. The CDR3 length is 16 residues. Per the germline V gene, CDR1 is MNHEY and CDR2 is SVGEGT. V lost 6 bases and J lost 2; bases outside the gene matches: 10.

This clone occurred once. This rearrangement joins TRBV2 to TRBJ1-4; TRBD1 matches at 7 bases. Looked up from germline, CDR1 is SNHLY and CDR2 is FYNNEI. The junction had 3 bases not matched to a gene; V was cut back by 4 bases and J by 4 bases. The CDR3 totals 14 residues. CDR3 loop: CASSAQGDNEKLFF. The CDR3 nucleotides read TGTGCCAGCAGTGCGCAGGGGGATAATGAAAAACTGTTTTTT.

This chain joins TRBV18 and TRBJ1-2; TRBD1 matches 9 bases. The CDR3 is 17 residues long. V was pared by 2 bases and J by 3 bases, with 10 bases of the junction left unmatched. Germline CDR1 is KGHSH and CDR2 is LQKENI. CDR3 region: CASSPMDRGAGDYGYTF. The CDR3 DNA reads TGTGCCAGCTCACCAATGGACAGGGGCGCCGGGGACTATGGCTACACCTTC.

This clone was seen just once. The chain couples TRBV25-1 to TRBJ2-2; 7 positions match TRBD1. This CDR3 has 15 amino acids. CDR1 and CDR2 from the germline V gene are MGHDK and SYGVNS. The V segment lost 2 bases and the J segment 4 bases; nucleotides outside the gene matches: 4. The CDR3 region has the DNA TGTGCCAGCAGTGAAAAGGGGGCGGGCACCGGGGAGCTGTTTTTT. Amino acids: CASSEKGAGTGELFF.

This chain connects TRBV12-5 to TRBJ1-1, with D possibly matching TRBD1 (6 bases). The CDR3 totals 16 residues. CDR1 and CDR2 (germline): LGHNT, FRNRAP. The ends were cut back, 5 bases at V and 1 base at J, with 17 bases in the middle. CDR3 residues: CASGGPGLRGNTEAFF. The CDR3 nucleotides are TGTGCTAGTGGTGGCCCAGGTCTCAGGGGGAACACTGAAGCTTTCTTT.

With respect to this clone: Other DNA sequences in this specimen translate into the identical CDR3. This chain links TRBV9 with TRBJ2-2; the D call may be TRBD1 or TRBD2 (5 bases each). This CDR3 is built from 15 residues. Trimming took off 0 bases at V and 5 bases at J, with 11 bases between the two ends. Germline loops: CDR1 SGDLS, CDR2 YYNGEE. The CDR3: CASSVGGTNTGELFF. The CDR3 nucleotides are TGTGCCAGCAGCGTAGGGGGGACCAATACCGGGGAGCTGTTTTTT.

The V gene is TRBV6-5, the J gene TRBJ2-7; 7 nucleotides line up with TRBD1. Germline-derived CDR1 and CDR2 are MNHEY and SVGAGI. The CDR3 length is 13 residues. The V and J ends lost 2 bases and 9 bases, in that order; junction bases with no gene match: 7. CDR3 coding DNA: TGTGCCAGCAGTTACGAGACAGGGTTTCCGCAGTACTTC. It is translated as CASSYETGFPQYF.

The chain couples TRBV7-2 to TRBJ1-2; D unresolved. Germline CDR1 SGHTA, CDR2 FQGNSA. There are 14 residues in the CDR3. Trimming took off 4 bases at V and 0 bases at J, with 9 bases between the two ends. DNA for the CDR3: TGTGCCAGCAGCTCGGGCCTCTCTAACTATGGCTACACCTTC. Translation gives CASSSGLSNYGYTF.